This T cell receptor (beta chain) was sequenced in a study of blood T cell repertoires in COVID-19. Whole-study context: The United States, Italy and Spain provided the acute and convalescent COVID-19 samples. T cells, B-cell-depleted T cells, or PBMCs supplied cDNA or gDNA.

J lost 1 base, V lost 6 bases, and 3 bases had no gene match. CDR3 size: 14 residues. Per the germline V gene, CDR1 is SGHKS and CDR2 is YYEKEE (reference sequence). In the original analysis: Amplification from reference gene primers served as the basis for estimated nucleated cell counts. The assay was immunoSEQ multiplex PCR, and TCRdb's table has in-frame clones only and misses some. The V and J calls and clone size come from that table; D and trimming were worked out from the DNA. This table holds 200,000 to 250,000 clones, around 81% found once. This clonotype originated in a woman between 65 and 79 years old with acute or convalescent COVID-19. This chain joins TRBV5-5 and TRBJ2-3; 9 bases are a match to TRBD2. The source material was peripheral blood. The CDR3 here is CASIRTSGTDTQYF. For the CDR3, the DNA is TGTGCCAGCATCCGGACTAGCGGCACAGATACGCAGTATTTT.